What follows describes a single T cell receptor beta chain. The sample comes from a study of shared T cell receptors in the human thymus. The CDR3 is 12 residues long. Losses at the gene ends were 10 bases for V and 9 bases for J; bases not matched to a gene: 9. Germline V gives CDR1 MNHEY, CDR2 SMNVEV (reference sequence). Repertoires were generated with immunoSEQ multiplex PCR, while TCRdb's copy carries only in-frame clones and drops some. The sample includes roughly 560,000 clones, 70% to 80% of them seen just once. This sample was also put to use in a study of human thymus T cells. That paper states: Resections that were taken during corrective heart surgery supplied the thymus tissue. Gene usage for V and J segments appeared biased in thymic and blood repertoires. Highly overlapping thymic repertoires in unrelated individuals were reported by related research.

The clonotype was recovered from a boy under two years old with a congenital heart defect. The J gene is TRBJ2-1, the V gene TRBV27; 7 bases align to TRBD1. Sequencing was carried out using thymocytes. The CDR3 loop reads CATATGKFEQFF. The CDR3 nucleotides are TGTGCCACCGCGACAGGGAAATTTGAGCAGTTCTTC.